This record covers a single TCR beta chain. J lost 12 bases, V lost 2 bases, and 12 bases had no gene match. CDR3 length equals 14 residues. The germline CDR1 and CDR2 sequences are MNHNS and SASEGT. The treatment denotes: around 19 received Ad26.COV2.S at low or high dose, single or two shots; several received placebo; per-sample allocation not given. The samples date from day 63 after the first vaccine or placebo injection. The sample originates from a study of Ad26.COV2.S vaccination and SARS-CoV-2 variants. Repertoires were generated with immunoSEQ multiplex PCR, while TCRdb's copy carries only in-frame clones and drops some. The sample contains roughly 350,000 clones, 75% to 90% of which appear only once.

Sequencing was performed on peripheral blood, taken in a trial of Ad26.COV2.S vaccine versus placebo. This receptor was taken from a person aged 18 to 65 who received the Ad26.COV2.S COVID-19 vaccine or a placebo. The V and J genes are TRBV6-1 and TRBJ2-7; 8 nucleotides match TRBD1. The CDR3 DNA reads TGTGCCAGCAGTGAATCAGGGCCTTTAGGGACAGGGTACTTC. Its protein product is CASSESGPLGTGYF.